What follows are 30 T cell receptor beta chains derived from one specimen sequenced in a study of OX40 agonist ivuxolimab in advanced cancers. Sequencing used immunoSEQ multiplex PCR; TCRdb keeps in-frame clones, though not all of them. In the table there are 55,000 to 75,000 clones, more than 70% of which are singletons. Here the sequenced sample was CD4+ or CD8+ T cells sorted from blood, taken in a trial of the OX40 agonist ivuxolimab. These receptors all stem from an adult with an advanced solid tumor such as melanoma, head and neck, liver or kidney cancer.

The chain couples TRBV19 to TRBJ2-2; no clear D. The CDR3 is 14 residues long. Germline loops: CDR1 LNHDA, CDR2 SQIVND (reference sequence). The V end lost 6 bases, the J end lost 1 base, and 9 bases lay between the germline ends. CDR3 region: CASRSGGNTGELFF. The CDR3 DNA sequence: TGTGCCAGTAGAAGTGGCGGGAACACCGGGGAGCTGTTTTTT.

This clone showed up just a few times. The chain combines TRBV9 with TRBJ2-3; 8 nucleotides line up with TRBD2. The CDR3 extends over 16 amino acids. The germline V gene has CDR1 SGDLS and CDR2 YYNGEE. The ends lost 4 bases at V and 2 bases at J; junction bases unmatched: 9. Here the CDR3 DNA reads TGTGCCAGCAGCCCCGGACTAGCTTCCTCCACAGATACGCAGTATTTT. It encodes CASSPGLASSTDTQYF.

There are a few counts of this clone. The V and J genes are TRBV7-3 and TRBJ1-3; D is undetermined. Per germline, CDR1 SGHTA and CDR2 FQGTGA. The length of the CDR3 is 17 residues. V dropped 3 bases and J dropped 0 bases, with 15 bases sitting between them. The CDR3 spells CASSLSGGIRSGNTIYF. The CDR3 DNA sequence: TGTGCCAGCAGCTTGAGCGGCGGTATCCGCTCTGGAAACACCATATATTTT. Full variable domain (missing parts from reference TRBV7-3 and TRBJ1-3): GAGVSQTPSNKVTEKGKYVELRCDPISGHTALYWYRQSLGQGPEFLIYFQGTGAADDSGLPNDRFFAVRPEGSVSTLKIQRTERGDSAVYLCASSLSGGIRSGNTIYFGEGSWLTVV.

V and J are TRBV4-2 and TRBJ1-1, with D tentatively TRBD1 (5 bases). Trimming left V 4 bases short and J 3 bases short, with 15 bases between. The length of the CDR3 is 15 residues. The germline gives CDR1 LGHNA, CDR2 YNFKEQ. CDR3 sequence: CASSPGGRMDTEAFF. The CDR3 DNA reads TGTGCCAGCAGCCCTGGGGGGAGGATGGACACTGAAGCTTTCTTT.

The V call is TRBV7-3, the J call TRBJ2-2; 8 bases match TRBD1. CDR3 length equals 17 residues. Germline V CDR1 and CDR2: SGHTA, FQGTGA. V lost 5 bases, J lost 5 bases, and 13 bases stayed unmatched. The DNA of the CDR3 is TGTGCCAGCAGCATCCGACCATTGGACAGGGAGACCGGGGAGCTGTTTTTT. It translates to CASSIRPLDRETGELFF.

V is TRBV6-4 and J is TRBJ2-5; D is uncertain. The germline V gene has CDR1 MRHNA and CDR2 SNTAGT. The CDR3 spans 12 residues. Trimming cost V 2 bases and J 7 bases, with 8 bases left between them. This CDR3 reads CASSDISGTQYF. The CDR3 DNA reads as TGTGCCAGCAGTGACATCTCTGGGACCCAGTACTTC.

The chain has TRBV4-1 and TRBJ1-4; D gene unclear. Trimming stripped 1 base from V and 0 bases from J, with 9 bases between. Germline CDR1 reads MGHRA; CDR2 reads YSYEKL. CDR3 length: 16 residues. CDR3 sequence: CASSQVQQATNEKLFF. CDR3 nucleotides: TGCGCCAGCAGCCAAGTTCAGCAGGCAACTAATGAAAAACTGTTTTTT.

The rearrangement links TRBV5-4 to TRBJ2-1; a weak D match, TRBD1 (6 bases). The CDR3 loop spans 18 amino acids. Germline V gene sequence: CDR1 SGHNT, CDR2 YYREEE (reference sequence). Trimming cost V 4 bases and J 4 bases, with 24 bases left between them. The CDR3 sequence: CASSPSFGQLAAYNEQFF. In nucleotides, the CDR3 is TGTGCCAGCAGCCCTTCTTTTGGACAGCTCGCCGCGTACAATGAGCAGTTCTTC. The whole variable domain, filled in from reference TRBV5-4 and TRBJ2-1, reads ETGVTQSPTHLIKTRGQQVTLRCSSQSGHNTVSWYQQALGQGPQFIFQYYREEENGRGNFPPRFSGLQFPNYSSELNVNALELDDSALYLCASSPSFGQLAAYNEQFFGPGTRLTVL.

This sequence joins TRBV4-3 and TRBJ2-1; no clear D. V lost 1 base and J lost 6, with 13 bases in between. This CDR3 has 15 amino acids. Germline-derived CDR1 and CDR2 are LGHNA and YSLEER. The CDR3 region is CASSQVGPKGNEQFF. CDR3 coding DNA: TGCGCCAGCAGCCAAGTCGGCCCTAAAGGCAATGAGCAGTTCTTC.

This clone appeared once. The genes are TRBV5-6 and TRBJ2-7, with D unresolved. The CDR3 runs to 13 residues. V lost 0 bases and J 2 bases, leaving 6 bases between the germline ends. Germline V lookup: CDR1 SGHDT, CDR2 YYEEEE. In nucleotides, the CDR3 is TGTGCCAGCAGCTTGGCCTACCCCTACGAGCAGTACGTC. Its translation: CASSLAYPYEQYV.

This clone has a single count. The rearrangement links TRBV9 to TRBJ1-1, with 10 nucleotides matching TRBD1. Germline values: CDR1 SGDLS, CDR2 YYNGEE. This CDR3 contains 16 residues. Losses at the gene ends were 6 bases for V and 6 bases for J; bases not matched to a gene: 14. For the CDR3, the DNA is TGTGCCAGCACCCAGACAGGGGGCGCGTATCGGGCTGAAGCTTTCTTT. The encoded protein is CASTQTGGAYRAEAFF. Full variable domain (outside the CDR3, taken from reference TRBV9 and TRBJ1-1): DSGVTQTPKHLITATGQRVTLRCSPRSGDLSVYWYQQSLDQGLQFLIQYYNGEERAKGNILERFSAQQFPDLHSELNLSSLELGDSALYFCASTQTGGAYRAEAFFGQGTRLTVV.

The chain links TRBV4-2 to TRBJ1-1; 7 bases agree with TRBD1. V dropped 2 bases and J dropped 0; count of bases not matched to a gene: 3. This CDR3 is built from 15 residues. Germline values: CDR1 LGHNA, CDR2 YNFKEQ. CDR3 DNA sequence: TGTGCCAGCAGCCAAATGACAGGGATGAACACTGAAGCTTTCTTT. Protein sequence: CASSQMTGMNTEAFF.

This clone has just one count. CDR3 sequence (DNA): TGTGCCAGCTCATACCATAAGGACAGGGGGACCGGGGAGCTGTTTTTT. Encoded protein: CASSYHKDRGTGELFF. The rearrangement joins TRBV18 to TRBJ2-2; 10 bases agree with TRBD1. The trim removed 5 bases at V and 5 bases at J, leaving 8 bases unmatched. The germline CDR1 and CDR2 sequences are KGHSH and LQKENI. There are 16 residues in the CDR3.

The chain employs TRBV2 and TRBJ1-4; TRBD1 is a possible D gene (6 bases). This CDR3 is 16 amino acids long. V shed 8 bases and J shed 1 base, with 17 bases lying between them. Germline assignment: CDR1 SNHLY and CDR2 FYNNEI. The CDR3 region is CASLARRGGTNEKLFF. CDR3 DNA: TGTGCCAGCTTGGCCAGAAGAGGGGGAACTAATGAAAAACTGTTTTTT. The full variable domain, completed using reference TRBV2 and TRBJ1-4, is EPEVTQTPSHQVTQMGQEVILRCVPISNHLYFYWYRQILGQKVEFLVSFYNNEISEKSEIFDDQFSVERPDGSNFTLKIRSTKLEDSAMYFCASLARRGGTNEKLFFGSGTQLSVL.

This chain connects TRBV7-8 to TRBJ2-1, with 7 bases that match TRBD1. The CDR3 sequence is 14 residues long. Germline CDR1 is SGHVS and CDR2 is FQNEAQ. V lost 5 bases and J lost 1; bases outside the gene matches: 2. The CDR3 sequence is CASSRQGSYNEQFF. The CDR3 DNA sequence: TGTGCCAGCAGCCGACAGGGATCCTACAATGAGCAGTTCTTC. The full variable domain, with the rest looked up from reference TRBV7-8 and TRBJ2-1, is GAGVSQSPRYKVAKRGQDVALRCDPISGHVSLFWYQQALGQGPEFLTYFQNEAQLDKSGLPSDRFFAERPEGSVSTLKIQRTQQEDSAVYLCASSRQGSYNEQFFGPGTRLTVL.

The chain combines TRBV6-5 with TRBJ1-2; possible D gene TRBD1, 6 bases. CDR1 is MNHEY, CDR2 SVGAGI, per germline. With 0 bases removed from V and 7 bases from J, the gap between germline ends came to 15 bases. The CDR3 contains 15 residues. CDR3 DNA sequence: TGTGCCAGCAGTTACTCAGTTGGGGAAGGGGGTGGCTACACCTTC. The encoded protein is CASSYSVGEGGGYTF.

The V call is TRBV5-1, the J call TRBJ2-3, with TRBD1 identical over 8 bases. Germline-derived CDR1 and CDR2 are SGHRS and YFSETQ. J gave up 4 bases and V 3 bases, and 10 bases lay outside the gene matches. The CDR3 has 16 amino acids. CDR3 in DNA: TGCGCCAGCAGCTCCTCAGGGGGCTTTCGTGCAGATACGCAGTATTTT. Protein product: CASSSSGGFRADTQYF.

The V gene is TRBV6-1, the J gene TRBJ1-2; weak D call: TRBD1 (6 bases). Germline CDR1 reads MNHNS; CDR2 reads SASEGT. V dropped 7 bases and J dropped 13 bases, with 16 bases sitting between them. The CDR3 runs 11 residues. In nucleotides, the CDR3 is TGTGCCAGCACTAGGGGGATTTCGGTCACCTTC. Translating gives CASTRGISVTF.

A remark on this clone: The CDR3 ends on some other residue instead of the conserved phenylalanine or tryptophan, so this is likely a read error. This chain joins TRBV2 and TRBJ2-3; 9 bases are a match to TRBD2. V lost 2 bases, J lost 6 bases, and 6 bases stayed unmatched. The CDR3 contains 15 residues. CDR1 and CDR2 (germline): SNHLY, FYNNEI. The DNA of the CDR3 is TGTGCCAGCAGTGAAATGGGACTAGCCGCTGATACGCAGTATCTT. This encodes CASSEMGLAADTQYL.

This clone was observed a few times. The rearrangement joins TRBV19 to TRBJ1-2; TRBD1 matches 8 bases. V lost 7 bases and J lost 6; bases outside the gene matches: 4. The CDR3 extends over 12 amino acids. Germline V gene sequence: CDR1 LNHDA, CDR2 SQIVND (reference sequence). The CDR3 DNA reads as TGTGCCAGTACCCGGACAGGGCATGGCTACACCTTC. Protein: CASTRTGHGYTF.

The chain joins TRBV5-1 to TRBJ1-2; 10 bases match TRBD1. The CDR3 is 16 amino acids. After removal of 4 bases from V and 8 bases from J, the junction contained 14 bases not matched to a gene. CDR1 is SGHRS and CDR2 is YFSETQ in the germline V gene. This CDR3 is CASSRDRRDRGQGYTF. CDR3 DNA: TGCGCCAGCAGCCGGGACCGCCGGGACAGGGGTCAAGGCTACACCTTC.

The rearrangement uses TRBV19 and TRBJ2-2, with 9 bases aligning to TRBD1. V gave up 5 bases and J gave up 5 bases; unmatched junction bases: 9. The CDR3 has 16 amino acids. Per the germline V gene, CDR1 is LNHDA and CDR2 is SQIVND (reference sequence). This CDR3 reads CASSLLTGGNTGELFF. The CDR3 nucleotides read TGTGCCAGTAGTCTACTGACAGGGGGAAATACCGGGGAGCTGTTTTTT.

The chain is built from TRBV14 and TRBJ2-3, with 10 bases fitting TRBD1. Per the germline V gene, CDR1 is SGHDN and CDR2 is FVKESK. This CDR3 has 17 amino acids. The junction had 6 bases not matched to a gene; V was cut back by 2 bases and J by 1 base. The CDR3 loop is CASSQNPGTGGTDTQYF. CDR3 bases: TGTGCCAGCAGCCAAAACCCCGGGACAGGGGGCACAGATACGCAGTATTTT.

This clone was counted at least ten times. The chain's CDR3 is CASSQSPAGSGNQPQHF. The CDR3 DNA reads as TGCGCCAGCAGTCAATCGCCCGCAGGTTCGGGCAATCAGCCCCAGCATTTT. V is TRBV23-1 and J is TRBJ1-5; no reliable D call. TRBV23-1 is an ORF, and what it does is uncertain. Trimming removed 0 bases at V and 2 bases at J, with 14 bases between. The CDR3 is 17 residues long.

The rearrangement links TRBV7-2 to TRBJ1-2, with a weak D call TRBD1 (5 bases). Deletions cut 3 bases from V and 7 bases from J, with 12 bases between. Germline CDR1 reads SGHTA; CDR2 reads FQGNSA. The CDR3 covers 13 residues. The CDR3 DNA reads TGTGCCAGCAGCTTCTCCAGGGAAGGTGGCTACACCTTC. This translates into CASSFSREGGYTF.

Here the CDR3 reads CASRESPAGLTDTQYF. The CDR3 coding sequence is TGTGCCAGCAGAGAATCGCCAGCGGGTCTCACAGATACGCAGTATTTT. J is TRBJ2-3 and V is TRBV6-4; D possibly corresponds to TRBD2 (6 bases). The CDR3 runs 16 residues. With 6 bases removed from V and 2 bases from J, the gap between germline ends came to 18 bases. Germline V CDR1 and CDR2: MRHNA, SNTAGT.

This chain joins TRBV27 and TRBJ2-2, with TRBD2 matching 10 bases. Germline CDR1 is MNHEY and CDR2 is SMNVEV (reference sequence). This CDR3 has 17 amino acids. V dropped 5 bases and J dropped 5; count of bases not matched to a gene: 11. DNA for the CDR3: TGTGCCAGCAGTCCCTTTTACGGGACTAGCGCGACCGGGGAGCTGTTTTTT. Its protein product is CASSPFYGTSATGELFF.

The J gene is TRBJ2-7, the V gene TRBV28; D is possibly TRBD2 (5 bases). There are 18 residues in the CDR3. Trimming stripped 8 bases from V and 5 bases from J, with 31 bases between. Germline values: CDR1 MDHEN, CDR2 SYDVKM. The CDR3 spells CASGPPGGPRPGEDEQYV. For the CDR3, the DNA is TGTGCCAGCGGTCCCCCCGGCGGGCCGCGCCCAGGTGAGGACGAGCAGTACGTC.

J is TRBJ2-5 and V is TRBV9; D gene uncertain. With 3 bases removed from V and 5 bases from J, the gap between germline ends came to 11 bases. Germline CDR1 and CDR2: SGDLS and YYNGEE. This CDR3 is 13 amino acids long. CDR3 residues: CASSEAPQETQYF. CDR3 nucleotide sequence: TGTGCCAGCAGCGAGGCCCCACAGGAGACCCAGTACTTC.

This chain uses TRBV23-1 with TRBJ2-4; no firm D call. TRBV23-1 is filed as an ORF, its function uncertain. Trimming took off 0 bases at V and 0 bases at J, with 21 bases between the two ends. The CDR3 runs 20 residues. CDR3 protein: CASSQSKASRVLLAKNIQYF. The DNA for the CDR3 is TGCGCCAGCAGTCAATCGAAAGCGTCTAGAGTGTTATTAGCCAAAAACATTCAGTACTTC.